Listed here are 29 T cell receptor beta chains from one sample, sequenced in a study of shared clonotypes between healthy human individuals. Using immunoSEQ multiplex PCR, the repertoire was profiled, and TCRdb retains in-frame clones only, with some absent. The data show hundreds of thousands of clones, under 80% seen once. The specimen sequenced was memory CD4+ T cells sorted from blood. Subset noted: CD45RA-negative fraction. All receptors derive from a woman in her twenties or thirties in good health.

The rearrangement links TRBV18 to TRBJ1-5; D call uncertain. The germline V gene has CDR1 KGHSH and CDR2 LQKENI. The CDR3 runs to 12 residues. Trimming took off 3 bases at V and 7 bases at J, with 7 bases between the two ends. CDR3 sequence reads: CASSPNRQPQHF. The CDR3 coding sequence is TGTGCCAGCTCACCCAATCGCCAGCCCCAGCATTTT.

The genes are TRBV28 and TRBJ1-2; 7 bases match TRBD1. Trimming cost V 7 bases and J 4 bases; bases outside gene matches: 9. This CDR3 spans 14 amino acids. CDR1 and CDR2 from the germline V gene are MDHEN and SYDVKM. The DNA of the CDR3 is TGTGCCAGCATCAGGGGGGACAGAAGCTATGGCTACACCTTC. Amino acids: CASIRGDRSYGYTF.

This clone was counted between two and nine times. This chain joins TRBV7-2 and TRBJ2-7; weak D call: TRBD2 (5 bases). The CDR3 is 13 amino acids. CDR1 is SGHTA and CDR2 is FQGNSA in the germline V gene. V dropped 4 bases and J dropped 6 bases, with 13 bases sitting between them. The CDR3, as DNA: TGTGCCAGCAGCTCGCGGACTCCGACCGAGCAGTACTTC. Translating gives CASSSRTPTEQYF.

This clone is a singleton in its sample. The chain uses TRBV14 and TRBJ1-5, with D tentatively TRBD1 (5 bases). CDR3 length: 13 amino acids. Trimming took 2 bases from V and 5 from J, leaving 7 bases between them. Germline V CDR1 and CDR2: SGHDN, FVKESK. The CDR3 sequence is CASSQQGDQPQHF. The CDR3 DNA reads as TGTGCCAGCAGCCAACAGGGAGATCAGCCCCAGCATTTT.

This clone was counted between two and nine times. The V and J genes are TRBV6-1 and TRBJ2-3; a weak D match, TRBD1 (6 bases). The CDR3 spans 14 residues. Looked up from germline, CDR1 is MNHNS and CDR2 is SASEGT. V was trimmed by 2 bases and J by 6 bases, leaving 12 bases between them. CDR3 nucleotide sequence: TGTGCCAGCAGTGAACGGCAGGGGACGGATACGCAGTATTTT. Residues: CASSERQGTDTQYF.

There are a few counts of this clone. This chain uses TRBV7-9 with TRBJ1-1; weak D call: TRBD1 (5 bases). Germline V gene data show CDR1 as SEHNR and CDR2 as FQNEAQ (reference sequence). The CDR3 contains 15 residues. Trimming took 0 bases from V and 1 from J, leaving 9 bases between them. The CDR3 nucleotides are TGTGCCAGCAGCTTAGCGGCAGGGAAGAACACTGAAGCTTTCTTT. Translated: CASSLAAGKNTEAFF.

The V gene is TRBV6-5, the J gene TRBJ2-3, with 10 bases identical to TRBD1. The ends lost 8 bases at V and 4 bases at J; junction bases unmatched: 3. Per the germline V gene, CDR1 is MNHEY and CDR2 is SVGAGI. The CDR3 totals 13 residues. This chain's CDR3 is CASRDRGPDTQYF. The CDR3 bases are TGTGCCAGCCGGGACAGGGGACCAGATACGCAGTATTTT.

With regard to this clone: Other DNA sequences of this sample code for an identical CDR3. The chain uses TRBV5-4 and TRBJ2-7; D not certain. Germline loops: CDR1 SGHNT, CDR2 YYREEE (reference sequence). V lost 1 base and J 1 base, leaving 6 bases between the germline ends. There are 13 residues in the CDR3. The DNA for the CDR3 is TGTGCCAGCAGCTTGTACGGGTCCTACGAGCAGTACTTC. Translation gives CASSLYGSYEQYF.

The chain recombines TRBV7-6 with TRBJ2-1; 8 bases fit TRBD2. V was pared by 7 bases and J by 6 bases, with 5 bases of the junction left unmatched. The CDR3 spans 13 residues. Germline V lookup: CDR1 SGHVS, CDR2 FNYEAQ. CDR3 DNA sequence: TGTGCCAGCACGGGACTAGTATCCAATGAGCAGTTCTTC. Translated: CASTGLVSNEQFF.

The CDR3 loop reads CASSTGTSGANVLTF. The CDR3 DNA reads TGTGCCAGCAGTACTGGGACCTCTGGGGCCAACGTCCTGACTTTC. This chain uses TRBV7-9 with TRBJ2-6; possibly TRBD1 or TRBD2 for D (5 bases each). The CDR3 sequence is 15 residues long. V dropped 6 bases and J dropped 0 bases, with 9 bases sitting between them. Germline V gene data show CDR1 as SEHNR and CDR2 as FQNEAQ (reference sequence). The whole variable domain, filled in from reference TRBV7-9 and TRBJ2-6, reads DTGVSQNPRHKITKRGQNVTFRCDPISEHNRLYWYRQTLGQGPEFLTYFQNEAQLEKSRLLSDRFSAERPKGSFSTLEIQRTEQGDSAMYLCASSTGTSGANVLTFGAGSRLTVL.

The chain carries TRBV5-1 and TRBJ2-3; TRBD1 aligns across 7 bases. This CDR3 region has 14 residues. V was clipped by 7 bases and J by 4 bases; unmatched bases: 9. Germline V CDR1 and CDR2: SGHRS, YFSETQ. DNA for the CDR3: TGCGCCAGCGCGGACAGGTCGGCCTCAGATACGCAGTATTTT. Translated, it gives CASADRSASDTQYF.

This clone occurred once. This sequence joins TRBV14 and TRBJ2-3; D perhaps matches TRBD1 (5 bases). Trimming removed 0 bases from V and 1 base from J, with 11 bases in between. This CDR3 is 16 amino acids long. The germline V gene has CDR1 SGHDN and CDR2 FVKESK. The CDR3 DNA follows: TGTGCCAGCAGCCAAGATTGGACACCCCGCACAGATACGCAGTATTTT. This codes for CASSQDWTPRTDTQYF.

The V gene is TRBV7-2, the J gene TRBJ2-2, with TRBD2 matching over 7 bases. The CDR3 is made up of 16 amino acids. Germline assignment: CDR1 SGHTA and CDR2 FQGNSA. After removal of 1 base from V and 5 bases from J, the junction contained 7 bases not matched to a gene. In DNA form, the CDR3 reads TGTGCCAGCAGCTTAGGATCAGCGGGAAGGACCGGGGAGCTGTTTTTT. Its translation: CASSLGSAGRTGELFF.

The chain is built from TRBV5-4 and TRBJ2-3; D might be TRBD2 (5 bases). V was clipped by 3 bases and J by 2 bases, with 16 bases between them. Germline assignment: CDR1 SGHNT and CDR2 YYREEE (reference sequence). This CDR3 is built from 16 residues. The DNA for the CDR3 is TGTGCCAGCAGCTCCAGAGCACTAGATACCACAGATACGCAGTATTTT. It yields the protein CASSSRALDTTDTQYF.

V usage is TRBV27 and J usage is TRBJ1-1; a possible D gene is TRBD1 (6 bases). This CDR3 has 13 amino acids. Trimming left V 5 bases short and J 10 bases short, with 17 bases between. Looked up from germline, CDR1 is MNHEY and CDR2 is SMNVEV (reference sequence). CDR3 coding DNA: TGTGCCAGCAGTCTCCAGGGGTATGGTCCAGCTTTCTTT. This sequence encodes CASSLQGYGPAFF.

This clone showed up just a few times. The genes are TRBV30 and TRBJ2-7, with D perhaps matching TRBD1 (5 bases). The CDR3 contains 12 residues. Trimming took 4 bases from V and 3 from J, leaving 10 bases between them. Germline V gene sequence: CDR1 GTSNPN, CDR2 SVGIG (reference sequence). CDR3 residues: CAWNQGGYEQYF. The CDR3 nucleotides are TGTGCCTGGAACCAGGGCGGCTACGAGCAGTACTTC.

The V call is TRBV5-1, the J call TRBJ2-1; 11 nucleotides align to TRBD2. This CDR3 is 15 amino acids long. With V trimmed by 4 bases and J by 7 bases, 7 bases remained unmatched. Germline CDR1 reads SGHRS; CDR2 reads YFSETQ. DNA of the CDR3: TGCGCCAGCAGCCCCCTAGCGGGAGGAGGGAATGAGCAGTTCTTC. Amino acid sequence: CASSPLAGGGNEQFF. Variable domain in full (rest from reference TRBV5-1 and TRBJ2-1): KAGVTQTPRYLIKTRGQQVTLSCSPISGHRSVSWYQQTPGQGLQFLFEYFSETQRNKGNFPGRFSGRQFSNSRSEMNVSTLELGDSALYLCASSPLAGGGNEQFFGPGTRLTVL.

The V call is TRBV7-3, the J call TRBJ2-3; the match to TRBD1 covers 9 bases. Germline V gene data show CDR1 as SGHTA and CDR2 as FQGTGA. The CDR3 runs 15 residues. V gave up 0 bases and J gave up 3 bases; unmatched junction bases: 1. The CDR3 loop is CASSLTGTGTDTQYF. The CDR3 coding sequence is TGTGCCAGCAGCTTAACTGGGACAGGGACAGATACGCAGTATTTT.

This clone was picked up a small number of times. V and J are TRBV10-3 and TRBJ2-7; maybe TRBD1 (8 bases). Trimming stripped 2 bases from V and 4 bases from J, with 15 bases between. The CDR3 has 15 amino acids. Germline CDR1 reads ENHRY; CDR2 reads SYGVKD. CDR3 bases: TGTGCCATCAGTGAGACAGGGGGGGAAGGGTACGAGCAGTACTTC. It translates to CAISETGGEGYEQYF.

The table lists this clone with a few counts. This chain joins TRBV28 and TRBJ1-3, with TRBD1 matching 8 bases. The CDR3 consists of 16 residues. Germline values: CDR1 MDHEN, CDR2 SYDVKM. The V segment lost 7 bases and the J segment 4 bases; nucleotides outside the gene matches: 12. CDR3 bases: TGTGCCAGCAAAGAAATCCAGGGGGCGGGAGGAAACACCATATATTTT. Protein product: CASKEIQGAGGNTIYF.

The chain carries TRBV27 and TRBJ1-3; the D is unclear. This CDR3 is built from 14 residues. Trimming left V 5 bases short and J 7 bases short, with 15 bases between. CDR1 and CDR2 (germline): MNHEY, SMNVEV (reference sequence). The CDR3, as DNA: TGTGCCAGCAGTCCTACAGATATCCGGAACACCATATATTTT. This codes for CASSPTDIRNTIYF.

The rearrangement joins TRBV29-1 to TRBJ2-3, with 8 bases that match TRBD2. There are 13 residues in the CDR3. Unmatched junction bases numbered 7, after V lost 7 bases and J lost 4 bases. Germline V lookup: CDR1 SQVTM, CDR2 ANQGSEA. CDR3 amino acids: CSARAGDADTQYF. The CDR3 bases are TGCAGCGCCAGAGCGGGAGACGCAGATACGCAGTATTTT.

The V gene is TRBV5-1, the J gene TRBJ1-1, with D uncertain. V lost 4 bases, J lost 5 bases, and 15 bases lay in between. This CDR3 spans 14 amino acids. CDR1 SGHRS and CDR2 YFSETQ come from the germline V gene. In DNA, the CDR3 is TGCGCCAGCAGCCCGACCGATAGGCTTACTGAAGCTTTCTTT. It encodes CASSPTDRLTEAFF.

This chain uses TRBV9 with TRBJ1-2; D perhaps matches TRBD1 (5 bases). This CDR3 comprises 14 residues. Germline lookup yields CDR1 SGDLS and CDR2 YYNGEE. The V gene lost 5 bases and the J gene lost 5 bases, with 16 bases spanning the gap. Here the CDR3 DNA reads TGTGCCAGCAGTCGTCCAGGGTCTGCTTATGGCTACACCTTC. It specifies CASSRPGSAYGYTF.

A single count supports this clone. The chain is built from TRBV27 and TRBJ1-2; D is undetermined. The CDR3 is made up of 11 amino acids. V lost 8 bases and J 3 bases, leaving 7 bases between the germline ends. Per germline, CDR1 MNHEY and CDR2 SMNVEV (reference sequence). The CDR3 DNA follows: TGTGCCAGCGGATCTTACTATGGCTACACCTTC. Its translation is CASGSYYGYTF.

There are a few counts of this clone. The gene calls are TRBV11-2 and TRBJ2-2, with 8 positions matching TRBD1. Germline CDR1 reads SGHAT; CDR2 reads FQNNGV. Trimming took 5 bases from V and 0 from J; bases not matched to a gene: 2. The CDR3 consists of 15 residues. DNA for the CDR3: TGTGCCAGCAGCACACAGGGGGCGAACACCGGGGAGCTGTTTTTT. Translating gives CASSTQGANTGELFF.

This chain joins TRBV28 and TRBJ2-7, with TRBD2 matching 15 bases. The CDR3 extends over 18 amino acids. Germline values: CDR1 MDHEN, CDR2 SYDVKM. V trimming: 6 bases; J trimming: 1 base; junction bases outside the gene matches: 10. The CDR3 nucleotides read TGTGCCAGCAGCCAAGGACTAGCGGGAGGGCGATGGTCCTACGAGCAGTACTTC. It translates to CASSQGLAGGRWSYEQYF. Variable domain in full (rest from reference TRBV28 and TRBJ2-7): DVKVTQSSRYLVKRTGEKVFLECVQDMDHENMFWYRQDPGLGLRLIYFSYDVKMKEKGDIPEGYSVSREKKERFSLILESASTNQTSMYLCASSQGLAGGRWSYEQYFGPGTRLTVT.

This chain joins TRBV14 and TRBJ2-1, with D perhaps being TRBD1 or TRBD2 (6 bases each). V lost 6 bases to trimming and J lost 2 bases, with 20 bases between them. Germline lookup yields CDR1 SGHDN and CDR2 FVKESK. CDR3 size: 17 residues. As DNA, the CDR3 is TGTGCCAGCAGTCCTACTGGGGGGCCTAGGACCTACAATGAGCAGTTCTTC. Translation gives CASSPTGGPRTYNEQFF.

Remarks on this clone: At the DNA level, this CDR3 is encoded by other sequences in the same sample as well. The gene calls are TRBV28 and TRBJ2-7; D gene uncertain. The CDR3 has 13 amino acids. CDR1 is MDHEN, CDR2 SYDVKM, per germline. The germline V and J ends were trimmed by 2 bases and 1 base, with 6 bases remaining between them. The CDR3 reads CASSLGSSYEQYF. CDR3 coding DNA: TGTGCCAGCAGTTTAGGCAGTTCCTACGAGCAGTACTTC.